One sample yielded the 22 T cell receptor beta chains listed below, sequenced in a study of blood T cell repertoires in COVID-19. Using immunoSEQ multiplex PCR, the repertoire was profiled, and TCRdb retains in-frame clones only, with some absent. The table records 250,000 to 300,000 clones, about 88% of them present only once. Sequencing was carried out using PBMCs or T cells enriched from blood (not recorded which). These receptor sequences come from a woman between 55 and 75 years old in a cohort exposed to, infected with or recovered from COVID-19 (not recorded which).

The chain uses TRBV4-1 and TRBJ2-3; D remains unclear. This CDR3 spans 12 amino acids. The V end lost 1 base, the J end lost 5 bases, and 4 bases lay between the germline ends. CDR1 MGHRA and CDR2 YSYEKL come from the germline V gene. CDR3 bases: TGCGCCAGCAGCCAAGGGCTAGATACGCAGTATTTT. It codes for CASSQGLDTQYF.

V gene TRBV6-5 combines with J gene TRBJ1-5; the match to TRBD1 covers 8 bases. V was clipped by 6 bases and J by 7 bases; unmatched bases: 8. Per the germline V gene, CDR1 is MNHEY and CDR2 is SVGAGI. The CDR3 sequence is 14 residues long. The CDR3 protein is CASSEGQAIQPQHF. The CDR3 DNA sequence: TGTGCCAGCAGCGAGGGACAGGCTATCCAGCCCCAGCATTTT.

V usage is TRBV2 and J usage is TRBJ2-1; tentative D call: TRBD2 (6 bases). Germline V gene lookup returns CDR1 SNHLY and CDR2 FYNNEI. The V end was cut by 8 bases, the J end by 10 bases, with 21 bases between. The CDR3 covers 14 residues. The CDR3 DNA reads TGTGCCAGCCGGGACTCTGGGGTTCTCGGGGAGCAGTTCTTC. This encodes CASRDSGVLGEQFF. The entire variable domain, with the rest obtained from reference TRBV2 and TRBJ2-1, is as follows: EPEVTQTPSHQVTQMGQEVILRCVPISNHLYFYWYRQILGQKVEFLVSFYNNEISEKSEIFDDQFSVERPDGSNFTLKIRSTKLEDSAMYFCASRDSGVLGEQFFGPGTRLTVL.

The CDR3 region has the DNA TGTGCCAGCAGCGTAGCGTCCAGGGGGAGTCGCGGCGAGCAGTACTTC. Translated, it gives CASSVASRGSRGEQYF. V gene TRBV9 combines with J gene TRBJ2-7; 7 nucleotides agree with TRBD1. CDR1 SGDLS and CDR2 YYNGEE come from the germline V gene. With V trimmed by 0 bases and J by 6 bases, 12 bases remained unmatched. The CDR3 has 16 amino acids.

The genes are TRBV19 and TRBJ1-2; TRBD1 agrees at 9 bases. Trimming cost V 7 bases and J 7 bases; bases outside gene matches: 7. The CDR3 length is 13 residues. Germline V lookup: CDR1 LNHDA, CDR2 SQIVND (reference sequence). CDR3 loop: CASIGQGRIGYTF. The CDR3 DNA reads as TGTGCCAGTATTGGACAGGGGAGAATTGGCTACACCTTC.

The V and J genes are TRBV27 and TRBJ2-1; 7 nucleotides line up with TRBD2. This CDR3 has 14 amino acids. The junction had 4 bases not matched to a gene; V was cut back by 5 bases and J by 3 bases. Germline CDR1 reads MNHEY; CDR2 reads SMNVEV (reference sequence). CDR3 nucleotides: TGTGCCAGCAGTCTCGGACTAGGCTACAATGAGCAGTTCTTC. This gives the protein CASSLGLGYNEQFF.

The chain combines TRBV11-2 with TRBJ2-1, with 16 nucleotides matching TRBD2. V lost 5 bases to trimming and J lost 2 bases; unmatched junction nucleotides: 9. This CDR3 contains 19 residues. Germline lookup yields CDR1 SGHAT and CDR2 FQNNGV. The CDR3: CASSHGTSGRAGPYNEQFF. CDR3 nucleotides: TGTGCCAGCAGCCACGGGACTAGCGGGAGGGCAGGACCCTACAATGAGCAGTTCTTC.

The V gene is TRBV6-5, the J gene TRBJ2-7, with D possibly being TRBD2 (5 bases). CDR1 MNHEY and CDR2 SVGAGI come from the germline V gene. CDR3 length: 15 residues. Trimming cost V 7 bases and J 0 bases, with 16 bases left between them. Here the CDR3 reads CASTRRSTGSYEQYF. DNA for the CDR3: TGTGCCAGCACCCGGAGGTCTACGGGCTCCTACGAGCAGTACTTC.

This clone has just one count. The rearrangement links TRBV2 to TRBJ2-2; 7 bases are shared with TRBD1. In germline, CDR1 is SNHLY, CDR2 FYNNEI. The CDR3 contains 14 residues. The V gene end was trimmed by 6 bases and the J gene end by 1 base; junction bases not matched to a gene: 2. CDR3 coding DNA: TGTGCCAGCAGGGCAGGGGGGAACACCGGGGAGCTGTTTTTT. Translated: CASRAGGNTGELFF.

The rearrangement links TRBV24-1 to TRBJ2-1; no clear D gene. Trimming removed 5 bases at V and 3 bases at J, with 16 bases between. The CDR3 is 16 residues long. Germline CDR1 and CDR2: KGHDR and SFDVKD. For the CDR3, the DNA is TGTGCCACCAGTGGCCCCCGTCCAGGTAACTACAATGAGCAGTTCTTC. Amino acid sequence: CATSGPRPGNYNEQFF.

The V and J genes are TRBV7-3 and TRBJ2-1, with TRBD1 identical over 9 bases. V was pared by 1 base and J by 0 bases, with 7 bases of the junction left unmatched. The CDR3 is 18 residues long. Germline assignment: CDR1 SGHTA and CDR2 FQGTGA. CDR3 amino acids: CASSLRAPGQGSYNEQFF. DNA of the CDR3: TGTGCCAGCAGCTTAAGAGCTCCGGGACAGGGCTCCTACAATGAGCAGTTCTTC.

The chain couples TRBV30 to TRBJ2-3; D is perhaps TRBD1 (5 bases). Trimming left V 3 bases short and J 4 bases short, with 11 bases between. CDR1 is GTSNPN, CDR2 SVGIG, per germline (reference sequence). The CDR3 spans 13 residues. The CDR3 coding sequence is TGTGCCTGGAGCAGCAGGGCCGCAGATACGCAGTATTTT. Amino acid sequence: CAWSSRAADTQYF.

The chain has TRBV3-1 (or the pseudogene TRBV3-2) and TRBJ2-5; D perhaps matches TRBD1 (5 bases). The CDR3 is 18 residues long. Germline assignment: CDR1 LGHDT and CDR2 YNNKEL (reference sequence). V dropped 4 bases and J dropped 0 bases, with 21 bases sitting between them. CDR3 loop: CASSRGLRRFGYQETQYF. The CDR3 DNA reads as TGTGCCAGCAGCCGGGGCCTCCGTCGATTCGGGTACCAAGAGACCCAGTACTTC.

For this clone: A junction end diverges from the germline sequence, so it may reflect a read error. The gene calls are TRBV7-9 and TRBJ2-3; possibly TRBD2 for D (6 bases). This CDR3 has 13 residues. Germline CDR1 SEHNR, CDR2 FQNEAQ (reference sequence). The CDR3 DNA reads as TGTGCCAGCAGCCATCTAAGGACGGGACTTATACTTTTT. As protein: CASSHLRTGLILF.

The V and J genes are TRBV6-2 or TRBV6-3 and TRBJ2-1; 12 bases fit TRBD2. Germline values: CDR1 MNHEY, CDR2 SVGEGT. The CDR3 spans 17 residues. With 0 bases clipped from V and 9 bases from J, the junction kept 9 bases outside the gene matches. The CDR3 bases are TGTGCCAGCAGTTACTCCCGGACTAGCGGGATGGTCAGTGAGCAGTTCTTC. Encoded protein: CASSYSRTSGMVSEQFF.

V is TRBV21-1 and J is TRBJ2-7; no DNA check was done on the table's D call, TRBD2. TRBV21-1 is recorded as a pseudogene. The CDR3 is 16 amino acids. CDR3 residues: CASSTPGLAGCYEQYF. As DNA, the CDR3 is TGTGCCAGCAGCACCCCAGGGCTAGCGGGATGTTACGAGCAGTACTTC.

On this clone itself: Different DNA sequences within this sample yield the same CDR3. The chain joins TRBV5-4 to TRBJ1-6; D might be TRBD1 (5 bases). Germline V gives CDR1 SGHNT, CDR2 YYREEE (reference sequence). The CDR3 length is 14 residues. The V end lost 0 bases, the J end lost 8 bases, and 9 bases lay between the germline ends. Here the CDR3 reads CASSLGRGDSPLHF. DNA of the CDR3: TGTGCCAGCAGCTTGGGGCGGGGGGATTCACCCCTCCACTTT.

The rearrangement links TRBV11-2 to TRBJ2-5; the match to TRBD2 covers 7 bases. Germline CDR1 reads SGHAT; CDR2 reads FQNNGV. The J segment lost 4 bases and the V segment lost 4 bases, leaving 9 bases of the junction unmatched. CDR3 size: 15 residues. The CDR3 loop reads CASSYQSSGGETQYF. CDR3 DNA: TGTGCCAGCAGCTATCAGTCTAGCGGTGGAGAGACCCAGTACTTC.

This clone appeared once. This chain links TRBV5-1 with TRBJ2-7; a weak D match, TRBD2 (6 bases). The CDR3 has 15 residues. Trimming stripped 2 bases from V and 4 bases from J, with 16 bases between. Per germline, CDR1 SGHRS and CDR2 YFSETQ. In DNA, the CDR3 is TGCGCCAGCAGCTTAGAACGGGGGAGTAAGTACGAGCAGTACTTC. Translating gives CASSLERGSKYEQYF.

This sequence joins TRBV19 and TRBJ2-7, with a tentative D call TRBD1 (5 bases). Per the germline V gene, CDR1 is LNHDA and CDR2 is SQIVND (reference sequence). This CDR3 contains 11 residues. Between the trimmed V and J ends, which lost 10 bases and 3 bases, there was a span of 10 bases. CDR3 residues: CATTDSYEQYF. The DNA of the CDR3 is TGTGCCACCACCGACAGCTACGAGCAGTACTTC.

This clone appeared once. The chain couples TRBV12-3 or TRBV12-4 to TRBJ1-1; D may be TRBD1 (5 bases). The CDR3 contains 13 residues. The germline V and J ends were trimmed by 3 bases and 5 bases, with 10 bases remaining between them. In DNA form, the CDR3 reads TGTGCCAGCAGTTTCGGGGGGGTAACTGAAGCTTTCTTT. Translation: CASSFGGVTEAFF.

The chain is built from TRBV11-2 and TRBJ2-1; TRBD1 aligns across 7 bases. V was pared by 5 bases and J by 6 bases, with 1 base of the junction left unmatched. Looked up from germline, CDR1 is SGHAT and CDR2 is FQNNGV. The CDR3 sequence is 12 residues long. The CDR3 protein is CASSQGVNEQFF. Here the CDR3 DNA reads TGTGCCAGCAGCCAGGGGGTCAATGAGCAGTTCTTC.